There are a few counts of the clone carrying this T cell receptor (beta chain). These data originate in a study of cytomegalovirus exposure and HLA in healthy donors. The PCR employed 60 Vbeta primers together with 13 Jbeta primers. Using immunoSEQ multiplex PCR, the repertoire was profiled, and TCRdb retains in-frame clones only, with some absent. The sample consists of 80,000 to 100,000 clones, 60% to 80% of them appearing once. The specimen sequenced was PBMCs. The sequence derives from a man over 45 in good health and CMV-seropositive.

CDR3 amino acids: CASSFGHLWARNQETQYF. Written as DNA, the CDR3 is TGTGCCAGCAGTTTCGGACACCTCTGGGCAAGAAACCAAGAGACCCAGTACTTC. This chain uses TRBV27 with TRBJ2-5, with a tentative D call TRBD1 (5 bases). This CDR3 comprises 18 residues. V dropped 3 bases and J dropped 0 bases, with 20 bases sitting between them. The germline V gene encodes CDR1 MNHEY and CDR2 SMNVEV (reference sequence).